The source of this T cell receptor beta chain is a study of identical twins. The study's findings and limits: For monozygotic twins, models underestimated out-of-frame TCR alpha sharing. In cord blood, abundant beta clonotypes had fewer insertions; memory showed no trend. Because invariant MAIT and iNKT cells could be present, zero-insertion analyses could be partly confounded.

With no exceptions, donors were healthy Caucasians. TCRdb re-analysed the 5' RACE reads in MiXCR, keeping a single row per CDR3 protein. The top ten hold 1.5% to 2% of the sample, which has about 700,000 distinct CDR3 sequences, roughly 6.2% seen once. Turning to this clonotype: Its antigen is not identified.

V shed 8 bases and J 4 bases; nucleotides not matched to a gene: 11. Germline loops: CDR1 MDHEN, CDR2 SYDVKM. The CDR3 spans 15 residues. The sequencing sample was made of naive T cells sorted from blood. The receptor was isolated from a man younger than 35 in good health. The genes are TRBV28 and TRBJ2-3; 8 nucleotides align to TRBD2. The DNA for the CDR3 is TGTGCCAGCTTCAGTCTGGCGGGAGGTGCAGATACGCAGTATTTT. The encoded protein is CASFSLAGGADTQYF. Based on the CDR3 plus reference TRBV28 and TRBJ2-3, the full variable domain is DVKVTQSSRYLVKRTGEKVFLECVQDMDHENMFWYRQDPGLGLRLIYFSYDVKMKEKGDIPEGYSVSREKKERFSLILESASTNQTSMYLCASFSLAGGADTQYFGPGTRLTVL.